This T cell receptor (beta chain) was recorded in a study of cytomegalovirus exposure and HLA in healthy donors. Study-wide results and caveats: Associated with cytomegalovirus, according to the listing, were 150 to 200 TCR beta chains. For most subjects, TCR beta sequences were reported to predict HLA-A and HLA-B alleles with accuracy.

This PCR relied on a set of 60 Vbeta primers and 13 Jbeta primers. Here immunoSEQ multiplex PCR was the method, and the copy in TCRdb shows in-frame clones only, minus some. The sample totals 55,000 to 85,000 clones; its top ten clones hold 2% to 3%. About this clone itself: What it binds is unknown.

This CDR3 has 18 residues. Trimming removed 0 bases from V and 5 bases from J, with 20 bases in between. Germline V gene sequence: CDR1 MGHDK, CDR2 SYGVNS. Sampled while nominally healthy, donors likely had unrecorded immune exposures. What was sequenced was PBMCs. The V gene is TRBV25-1, the J gene TRBJ1-5; D not resolved. The sequence was collected from a female donor in good health and CMV-seropositive. The CDR3 bases are TGTGCCAGCAGTGAATACCAGCTAACGGAAGGAGCAGATCAGCCCCAGCATTTT. This codes for CASSEYQLTEGADQPQHF.